Shown below are 21 T cell receptor beta chains from a single sample sequenced in a study of cytomegalovirus exposure and HLA in healthy donors. Amplification used 60 Vbeta primers and 13 Jbeta primers. Here immunoSEQ multiplex PCR was the method, and the copy in TCRdb shows in-frame clones only, minus some. The sample yields more than 150,000 clones, over 75% seen once. Sequencing was done on a sample of PBMCs. Receptors originate from a girl under two years old in good health and CMV-seronegative.

The rearrangement uses TRBV18 and TRBJ1-5; D not certain. Between the trimmed V and J ends, which lost 2 bases and 8 bases, there was a span of 16 bases. Germline V lookup: CDR1 KGHSH, CDR2 LQKENI. This CDR3 spans 15 amino acids. The CDR3 loop reads CASSPGEAVRKPQHF. For the CDR3, the DNA is TGTGCCAGCTCACCAGGGGAGGCGGTGAGGAAGCCCCAGCATTTT.

The genes are TRBV19 and TRBJ2-2; D gene unclear. Germline lookup yields CDR1 LNHDA and CDR2 SQIVND (reference sequence). The CDR3 totals 15 residues. The ends were cut back, 5 bases at V and 1 base at J, with 11 bases in the middle. The DNA for the CDR3 is TGTGCCAGTAGTGTTCGAGTTGTGAACACCGGGGAGCTGTTTTTT. It yields the protein CASSVRVVNTGELFF.

The V call is TRBV5-1, the J call TRBJ2-7; 9 positions agree with TRBD1. The CDR3 sequence is 13 residues long. Germline CDR1 is SGHRS and CDR2 is YFSETQ. V was pared by 4 bases and J by 7 bases, with 6 bases of the junction left unmatched. The CDR3 sequence: CASSLRTGEEQYF. CDR3 DNA sequence: TGCGCCAGCAGCCTCCGGACAGGGGAAGAGCAGTACTTC.

The chain employs TRBV2 and TRBJ1-2; 7 positions agree with TRBD1. The trim removed 11 bases at V and 2 bases at J, leaving 8 bases unmatched. The CDR3 is 13 amino acids. The germline V gene encodes CDR1 SNHLY and CDR2 FYNNEI. CDR3 in amino acids: CALDRDSNYGYTF. The CDR3 DNA follows: TGTGCCTTGGACCGGGACAGCAACTATGGCTACACCTTC.

The CDR3 protein is CASSALRQGLNEQFF. DNA of the CDR3: TGTGCCAGCAGTGCCCTCCGACAGGGGTTAAATGAGCAGTTCTTC. The gene calls are TRBV2 and TRBJ2-1, with 8 bases fitting TRBD1. In germline, CDR1 is SNHLY, CDR2 FYNNEI. Trimming cost V 4 bases and J 7 bases; bases outside gene matches: 9. The CDR3 runs 15 residues.

In DNA, the CDR3 is TGTGCCAGCAGCCGCACAGGGGTATCCTACAATGAGCAGTTCTTC. Translating gives CASSRTGVSYNEQFF. The rearrangement uses TRBV11-1 and TRBJ2-1; 7 bases align to TRBD1. The trim removed 5 bases at V and 1 base at J, leaving 5 bases unmatched. The CDR3 extends over 15 amino acids. CDR1 and CDR2 from the germline V gene are SGHAT and FQDESV (reference sequence).

This rearrangement joins TRBV9 to TRBJ2-1; 7 bases are a match to TRBD2. Trimming at V came to 0 bases and at J to 5 bases, leaving 8 bases not matched to a gene. There are 16 residues in the CDR3. Germline CDR1 and CDR2: SGDLS and YYNGEE. The CDR3 DNA reads as TGTGCCAGCAGCGTAGCCCAGCGGGGTACAGACAATGAGCAGTTCTTC. It specifies CASSVAQRGTDNEQFF.

The chain is built from TRBV9 and TRBJ1-2, with 8 bases matching TRBD1. There are 15 residues in the CDR3. Per germline, CDR1 SGDLS and CDR2 YYNGEE. The J segment lost 4 bases and the V segment lost 0 bases, leaving 5 bases of the junction unmatched. The CDR3 reads CASSVEAGGAYGYTF. CDR3 nucleotide sequence: TGTGCCAGCAGCGTAGAGGCAGGGGGCGCCTATGGCTACACCTTC.

The chain uses TRBV30 and TRBJ1-1; 9 positions match TRBD1. The CDR3 loop spans 14 amino acids. V lost 2 bases to trimming and J lost 5 bases; unmatched junction nucleotides: 6. Germline V gene lookup returns CDR1 GTSNPN and CDR2 SVGIG (reference sequence). CDR3 region: CAWSSTGGYTEAFF. CDR3 DNA sequence: TGTGCCTGGAGTAGCACAGGGGGCTATACTGAAGCTTTCTTT.

The chain is built from TRBV2 and TRBJ1-5; weak D call: TRBD1 (5 bases). Per germline, CDR1 SNHLY and CDR2 FYNNEI. The CDR3 consists of 15 residues. Trimming took off 5 bases at V and 9 bases at J, with 20 bases between the two ends. The DNA of the CDR3 is TGTGCCAGCAGTTACGAGCAGGGTTCGGGTCGGCCCCAGCATTTT. This sequence encodes CASSYEQGSGRPQHF.

The chain carries TRBV30 and TRBJ2-7, with D uncertain. V was clipped by 2 bases and J by 1 base, with 15 bases between them. Looked up from germline, CDR1 is GTSNPN and CDR2 is SVGIG (reference sequence). The CDR3 spans 15 residues. The CDR3 loop reads CAWSPYNPGSYEQYF. CDR3 nucleotide sequence: TGTGCCTGGAGTCCCTACAATCCGGGTTCCTACGAGCAGTACTTC.

This clone is a singleton in its sample. V is TRBV7-2 and J is TRBJ2-1; a possible D gene is TRBD2 (7 bases). CDR1 is SGHTA, CDR2 FQGNSA, per germline. V was shortened by 5 bases and J by 9 bases, with 20 bases between the two germline ends. This CDR3 region has 15 residues. The CDR3 coding sequence is TGTGCCAGCAGCAGAGGGGGGGGCGGGTGGAGTGAGCAGTTCTTC. As protein: CASSRGGGGWSEQFF.

The CDR3 here is CASSDLEQAFF. CDR3 nucleotides: TGCGCCAGCAGTGATTTAGAACAAGCTTTCTTT. The chain uses TRBV10-2 and TRBJ1-1, with D unclear. The V gene lost 3 bases and the J gene lost 9 bases, with 8 bases spanning the gap. The CDR3 has 11 residues. Germline CDR1 reads WSHSY; CDR2 reads SAAADI.

The V and J genes are TRBV5-1 and TRBJ2-1; a possible D gene is TRBD1 (6 bases). Per the germline V gene, CDR1 is SGHRS and CDR2 is YFSETQ. The V end was cut by 4 bases, the J end by 6 bases, with 14 bases between. The CDR3 loop spans 14 amino acids. The CDR3 DNA reads TGCGCCAGCAGCATTCAGGGGAAGGGCAATGAGCAGTTCTTC. Its protein product is CASSIQGKGNEQFF.

This chain joins TRBV14 and TRBJ1-3; D is undetermined. The CDR3 runs to 15 residues. Germline V gene data show CDR1 as SGHDN and CDR2 as FVKESK. Trimming pared 3 bases from V and 2 bases from J, leaving 11 bases between. The CDR3 is CASSQRRRTGNTIYF. The CDR3 bases are TGTGCCAGCAGCCAGAGGCGGCGAACTGGAAACACCATATATTTT.

This chain uses TRBV7-3 with TRBJ2-5; 12 bases are a match to TRBD2. Matching the DNA end better, TRBJ2-7 makes the J call doubtful. Germline assignment: CDR1 SGHTA and CDR2 FQGTGA. This CDR3 spans 16 amino acids. The CDR3 nucleotides read TGTGCCAGCAGCCCGGGACTAGCGGGTGACCGAGGCGAGCAGTACTTC. This translates into CASSPGLAGDRGEQYF.

This clone came up once. The V call is TRBV27, the J call TRBJ2-3; 8 bases match TRBD2. V lost 5 bases to trimming and J lost 4 bases; unmatched junction nucleotides: 8. Germline values: CDR1 MNHEY, CDR2 SMNVEV (reference sequence). This CDR3 has 15 amino acids. This CDR3 reads CASSTRTSFSDTQYF. The CDR3 DNA follows: TGTGCCAGCAGTACCCGGACTAGCTTTTCAGATACGCAGTATTTT.

The chain links TRBV5-1 to TRBJ2-1; 9 nucleotides match TRBD2. Germline V gives CDR1 SGHRS, CDR2 YFSETQ. Trimming cost V 7 bases and J 8 bases; bases outside gene matches: 13. The CDR3 is made up of 15 amino acids. DNA of the CDR3: TGCGCCAGCGGAACCGGGACTAGCTTAGTCGATGAGCAGTTCTTC. Translated: CASGTGTSLVDEQFF.

This clone was picked up one time. The V call is TRBV14, the J call TRBJ2-2, with unresolved D. The CDR3 consists of 13 residues. The ends were cut back, 1 base at V and 6 bases at J, with 6 bases in the middle. CDR1 and CDR2 from the germline V gene are SGHDN and FVKESK. CDR3 bases: TGTGCCAGCAGCCAAGGCATAGCCGGGGAGCTGTTTTTT. Its protein product is CASSQGIAGELFF.

The chain employs TRBV2 and TRBJ2-1; D unresolved. Germline V lookup: CDR1 SNHLY, CDR2 FYNNEI. V was pared by 1 base and J by 9 bases, with 10 bases between. CDR3 length: 13 amino acids. CDR3 region: CASSEGTYREQFF. CDR3 sequence (DNA): TGTGCCAGCAGTGAAGGAACTTACCGTGAGCAGTTCTTC. The full variable domain, completed using reference TRBV2 and TRBJ2-1, is EPEVTQTPSHQVTQMGQEVILRCVPISNHLYFYWYRQILGQKVEFLVSFYNNEISEKSEIFDDQFSVERPDGSNFTLKIRSTKLEDSAMYFCASSEGTYREQFFGPGTRLTVL.

This sequence joins TRBV27 and TRBJ1-2; TRBD1 might be the D (5 bases). This CDR3 has 12 amino acids. Between the trimmed V and J ends, which lost 7 bases and 8 bases, there was a span of 14 bases. Germline V gene sequence: CDR1 MNHEY, CDR2 SMNVEV (reference sequence). The chain's CDR3 is CASKPSGSGYTF. CDR3 DNA: TGTGCCAGCAAGCCGTCAGGGTCGGGCTACACCTTC.